One and the same sample provided the 20 T cell receptor beta chains below, sequenced in a study of blood T cell repertoires in COVID-19. Libraries were prepared by immunoSEQ multiplex PCR; TCRdb keeps only in-frame clonotypes and omits some of them. Seen here are tens of thousands of clones, about 88% observed once, and the top ten hold over 9%. The sequenced sample consisted of PBMCs or T cells enriched from blood (not recorded which). Every receptor here comes from a woman between 40 and 50 years old who had recovered from COVID-19.

CDR3 amino acids: CASSLAGGTPGETQYF. The CDR3 nucleotides are TGTGCCAGCAGCTTAGCGGGGGGGACCCCAGGAGAGACCCAGTACTTC. This chain links TRBV7-6 with TRBJ2-5; 7 bases agree with TRBD2. Germline V gives CDR1 SGHVS, CDR2 FNYEAQ. Germline trimming cut 0 bases from V and 4 bases from J; bases unmatched to any gene: 8. The CDR3 has 16 amino acids.

This chain joins TRBV6-1 and TRBJ1-3; D possibly corresponds to TRBD1 (5 bases). The germline V gene encodes CDR1 MNHNS and CDR2 SASEGT. V dropped 2 bases and J dropped 2 bases, with 7 bases sitting between them. The CDR3 totals 14 residues. The chain's CDR3 is CASSERGTGNTIYF. The CDR3 nucleotides are TGTGCCAGCAGTGAAAGGGGAACTGGAAACACCATATATTTT.

The rearrangement joins TRBV1 to TRBJ2-1; the DNA was not used to check the table's D call, TRBD2. TRBV1 is a documented pseudogene. CDR3 length: 15 amino acids. The CDR3 loop is CTSSQDGLPGDEQFF. The CDR3 coding sequence is TGCACCAGCAGCCAAGATGGACTCCCGGGCGATGAGCAGTTCTTC.

The rearrangement links TRBV28 to TRBJ2-3; TRBD2 matches at 7 bases. This CDR3 is built from 17 residues. Germline-derived CDR1 and CDR2 are MDHEN and SYDVKM. J was trimmed by 2 bases and V by 2 bases; bases with no gene match: 10. DNA of the CDR3: TGTGCCAGCAGTTTAGGGCTGGGCGGGAGTAACACAGATACGCAGTATTTT. It yields the protein CASSLGLGGSNTDTQYF.

The rearrangement joins TRBV29-1 to TRBJ1-2; TRBD1 agrees at 10 bases. Germline V CDR1 and CDR2: SQVTM, ANQGSEA. The CDR3 loop spans 14 amino acids. V shed 4 bases and J 8 bases; nucleotides not matched to a gene: 10. The DNA of the CDR3 is TGCAGCGTTGGGGACGGGACAGGGGATCGCGGCTACACCTTC. Protein product: CSVGDGTGDRGYTF.

The V and J genes are TRBV6-5 and TRBJ1-5; 8 bases agree with TRBD1. V shed 6 bases and J 7 bases; nucleotides not matched to a gene: 2. Germline loops: CDR1 MNHEY, CDR2 SVGAGI. CDR3 length: 12 residues. CDR3 residues: CASRQGGQPQHF. The CDR3 nucleotides read TGTGCCAGCAGACAGGGGGGGCAGCCCCAGCATTTT.

The chain combines TRBV12-3 or TRBV12-4 with TRBJ1-2; D unresolved. There are 13 residues in the CDR3. Trimming stripped 8 bases from V and 7 bases from J, with 17 bases between. In DNA form, the CDR3 reads TGTGCCAGCGGTAGTTCGTCCTTCGGTGGCTACACCTTC. It encodes CASGSSSFGGYTF.

This clone was observed a few times. The genes are TRBV10-1 and TRBJ1-2; D may be TRBD1 (6 bases). CDR1 and CDR2 (germline): WNHNN, SYGVQD (reference sequence). The CDR3 contains 20 residues. V dropped 0 bases and J dropped 2 bases, with 25 bases sitting between them. CDR3 nucleotide sequence: TGCGCCAGCAGTGAGTCGAATTCCATACCGTGGCAAAGGGGGAACTATGGCTACACCTTC. Translating gives CASSESNSIPWQRGNYGYTF.

The chain joins TRBV19 to TRBJ1-4; 8 nucleotides agree with TRBD1. With 7 bases clipped from V and 8 bases from J, the junction kept 9 bases outside the gene matches. There are 14 residues in the CDR3. Germline V lookup: CDR1 LNHDA, CDR2 SQIVND (reference sequence). CDR3 region: CASKRQGSGEKLFF. CDR3 bases: TGTGCCAGTAAGAGACAGGGGTCTGGGGAAAAACTGTTTTTT. Full variable domain (rest looked up from reference TRBV19 and TRBJ1-4): DGGITQSPKYLFRKEGQNVTLSCEQNLNHDAMYWYRQDPGQGLRLIYYSQIVNDFQKGDIAEGYSVSREKKESFPLTVTSAQKNPTAFYLCASKRQGSGEKLFFGSGTQLSVL.

In its sample, this clone was seen once. The chain carries TRBV5-6 and TRBJ1-2; D gene uncertain. The CDR3 loop spans 15 amino acids. The V and J ends lost 2 bases and 3 bases respectively, with 14 bases between them. Germline V gives CDR1 SGHDT, CDR2 YYEEEE. CDR3 DNA sequence: TGTGCCAGCAGCTTTAGTCCGCGGTCAGACTATGGCTACACCTTC. Translating it yields CASSFSPRSDYGYTF. The variable domain in full, with the rest retrieved from reference TRBV5-6 and TRBJ1-2, is DAGVTQSPTHLIKTRGQQVTLRCSPKSGHDTVSWYQQALGQGPQFIFQYYEEEERQRGNFPDRFSGHQFPNYSSELNVNALLLGDSALYLCASSFSPRSDYGYTFGSGTRLTVV.

The chain employs TRBV5-1 and TRBJ1-5; D is perhaps TRBD1 (6 bases). CDR3 length: 15 residues. Per germline, CDR1 SGHRS and CDR2 YFSETQ. Trimming took 4 bases from V and 1 from J, leaving 12 bases between them. The CDR3 nucleotides are TGCGCCAGCAGCCCGGGGGGGGCAAGCAATCAGCCCCAGCATTTT. The encoded protein is CASSPGGASNQPQHF.

The chain recombines TRBV6-5 with TRBJ1-2, with D perhaps matching TRBD1 (5 bases). V shed 8 bases and J shed 1 base, with 11 bases lying between them. The CDR3 consists of 13 residues. Germline V gene sequence: CDR1 MNHEY, CDR2 SVGAGI. DNA for the CDR3: TGTGCCAGCCAAGAGACAGTTAACTATGGCTACACCTTC. It encodes CASQETVNYGYTF.

The rearrangement uses TRBV27 and TRBJ2-1; maybe TRBD2 (5 bases). This CDR3 is 17 amino acids long. V was pared by 3 bases and J by 4 bases, with 19 bases between. CDR1 MNHEY and CDR2 SMNVEV come from the germline V gene (reference sequence). DNA of the CDR3: TGTGCCAGCAGTTTCCTAGTACTACCTAGAGGGTACAATGAGCAGTTCTTC. Amino acids: CASSFLVLPRGYNEQFF.

V usage is TRBV11-2 and J usage is TRBJ2-2; 10 positions match TRBD2. The junction had 4 bases not matched to a gene; V was cut back by 5 bases and J by 4 bases. The CDR3 consists of 15 residues. Germline values: CDR1 SGHAT, CDR2 FQNNGV. The chain's CDR3 is CASSPSGGPTGELFF. CDR3 coding DNA: TGTGCCAGCAGCCCTAGCGGGGGACCCACCGGGGAGCTGTTTTTT.

J is TRBJ2-2 and V is TRBV7-2; D is perhaps TRBD1 (6 bases). The CDR3 is 16 amino acids. Germline lookup yields CDR1 SGHTA and CDR2 FQGNSA. Trimming removed 1 base from V and 7 bases from J, with 16 bases in between. Here the CDR3 DNA reads TGTGCCAGCAGCTTAGGGGGCCAGGGGAAGGTCGGGGAGCTGTTTTTT. Translated: CASSLGGQGKVGELFF.

The J gene is TRBJ1-3, the V gene TRBV3-1 (or the pseudogene TRBV3-2); 8 bases agree with TRBD1. The V and J ends lost 3 bases and 0 bases, in that order; junction bases with no gene match: 1. Germline assignment: CDR1 LGHDT and CDR2 YNNKEL (reference sequence). The CDR3 contains 15 residues. CDR3 residues: CASSHRGPSGNTIYF. CDR3 nucleotides: TGTGCCAGCAGCCACAGGGGGCCCTCTGGAAACACCATATATTTT.

The chain employs TRBV7-9 and TRBJ2-7; 9 nucleotides align to TRBD1. The germline gives CDR1 SEHNR, CDR2 FQNEAQ (reference sequence). The junction had 8 bases not matched to a gene; V was cut back by 1 base and J by 1 base. The CDR3 spans 17 residues. As DNA, the CDR3 is TGTGCCAGCAGCTTAGGAAACAGGGGGCAATTTTCCTACGAGCAGTACTTC. Its translation is CASSLGNRGQFSYEQYF.

The V gene is TRBV15, the J gene TRBJ2-2; the match to TRBD1 covers 8 bases. V shed 5 bases, J shed 3 bases, and the junction held 8 bases outside the gene matches. The CDR3 is made up of 16 amino acids. Germline V gene data show CDR1 as LNHNV and CDR2 as YYDKDF (reference sequence). In DNA, the CDR3 is TGTGCCACCAGCGGCAGGGGGCGACGGGACACCGGGGAGCTGTTTTTT. Translated: CATSGRGRRDTGELFF.

The chain has TRBV19 and TRBJ1-4, with D maybe TRBD1 (6 bases). Trimming pared 4 bases from V and 4 bases from J, leaving 19 bases between. The CDR3 has 17 amino acids. The germline CDR1 and CDR2 sequences are LNHDA and SQIVND (reference sequence). The CDR3 spells CASSTIIQTGYNEKLFF. CDR3 sequence (DNA): TGTGCCAGTAGTACCATAATACAAACAGGGTATAATGAAAAACTGTTTTTT.

The chain employs TRBV20-1 and TRBJ2-5, with D possibly matching TRBD2 (6 bases). Deletions cut 3 bases from V and 5 bases from J, with 16 bases between. The CDR3 spans 14 residues. CDR1 is DFQATT and CDR2 is SNEGSKA in the germline V gene (reference sequence). The DNA of the CDR3 is TGCAGTGCTAGTTCGATGACTAGGGCGGAGACCCAGTACTTC. It translates to CSASSMTRAETQYF.